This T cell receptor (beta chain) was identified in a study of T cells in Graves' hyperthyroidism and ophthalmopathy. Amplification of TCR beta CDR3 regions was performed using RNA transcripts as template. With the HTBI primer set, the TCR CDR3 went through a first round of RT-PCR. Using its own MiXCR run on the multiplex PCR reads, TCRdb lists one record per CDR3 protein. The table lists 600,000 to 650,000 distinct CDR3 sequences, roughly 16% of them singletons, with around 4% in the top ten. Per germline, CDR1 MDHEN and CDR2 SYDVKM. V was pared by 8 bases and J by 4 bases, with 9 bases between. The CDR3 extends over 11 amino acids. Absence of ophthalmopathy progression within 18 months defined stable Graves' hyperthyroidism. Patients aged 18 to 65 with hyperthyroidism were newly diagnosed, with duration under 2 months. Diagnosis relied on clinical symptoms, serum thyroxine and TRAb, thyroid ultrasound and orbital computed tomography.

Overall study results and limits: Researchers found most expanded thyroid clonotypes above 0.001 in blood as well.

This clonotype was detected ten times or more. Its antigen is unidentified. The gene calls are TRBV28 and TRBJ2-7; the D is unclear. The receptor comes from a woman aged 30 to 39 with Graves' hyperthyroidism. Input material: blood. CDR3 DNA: TGTGCCAGCGGGGTGAGATACGAGCAGTACTTC. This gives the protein CASGVRYEQYF.